The source of this T cell receptor beta chain is a study of T-cell reconstitution after alpha-beta-depleted transplantation in children. This clonotype was counted many times. V was cut by 2 bases and J by 0 bases, with 2 bases left in between. CDR1 is SGHRS and CDR2 is YFSETQ in the germline V gene. The CDR3 totals 12 residues. Preparation of the TCRbeta library was carried out with unique molecular identifiers. TCRdb processed the PCR reads anew with MiXCR; each CDR3 protein has one entry. Of some 200,000 distinct CDR3 sequences listed, 7.5% to 10% are singletons. The rearrangement joins TRBV5-1 to TRBJ2-5; D unresolved. The sequence was collected from a human donor who donated a stem cell graft to a child with SCID. Sequences were derived from PBMCs from the stem cell graft donor, sampled from the stem cell graft. As DNA, the CDR3 is TGCGCCAGCAGCTTCAACCAAGAGACCCAGTACTTC. This sequence encodes CASSFNQETQYF.